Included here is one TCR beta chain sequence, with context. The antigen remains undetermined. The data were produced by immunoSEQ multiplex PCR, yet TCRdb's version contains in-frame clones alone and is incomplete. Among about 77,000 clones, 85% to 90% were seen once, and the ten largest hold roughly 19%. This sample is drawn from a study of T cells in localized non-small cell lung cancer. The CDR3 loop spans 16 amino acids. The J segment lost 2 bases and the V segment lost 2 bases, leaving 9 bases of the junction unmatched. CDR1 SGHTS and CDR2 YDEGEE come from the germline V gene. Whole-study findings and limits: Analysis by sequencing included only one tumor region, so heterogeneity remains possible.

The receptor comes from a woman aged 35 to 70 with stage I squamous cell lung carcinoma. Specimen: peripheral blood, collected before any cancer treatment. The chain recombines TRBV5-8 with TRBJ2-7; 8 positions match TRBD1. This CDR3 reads CASSFLHGTGTYEQYF. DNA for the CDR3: TGTGCCAGCAGCTTTCTACACGGGACAGGTACCTACGAGCAGTACTTC.